This T cell receptor (beta chain) emerged from a study of cytomegalovirus exposure and HLA in healthy donors. The PCR was carried out with 60 Vbeta primers and 13 Jbeta primers. In the authors' workflow: Per a later analysis, the number of unique TCR beta chains was around 79 million, of which 9 million to 12 million were shared. Produced via immunoSEQ multiplex PCR; TCRdb's table is partial and in-frame only. V, J and clone size are taken as reported in that table, and D and trimming were inferred from the DNA itself. The data hold 100,000 to 150,000 clones, with more than 80% observed a single time. The V segment lost 0 bases and the J segment 3 bases; nucleotides outside the gene matches: 3. From germline, CDR1 is LGHNA and CDR2 YSLEER. The CDR3 has 15 amino acids. This clone was detected only a few times. No antigen is known for it. Findings and caveats of the study: An analysis done earlier found most TCR beta V segments productive about 87% or about 30% of the time. Cytomegalovirus status was reportedly diagnosed by the classifier with high specificity and sensitivity.

The chain has TRBV4-3 and TRBJ2-3; 7 positions agree with TRBD2. The origin of this receptor is a man between 40 and 49 years old in good health and CMV-seronegative. The sequenced material came from PBMCs. CDR3 sequence reads: CASSQDAGATDTQYF. The DNA for the CDR3 is TGCGCCAGCAGCCAAGACGCGGGAGCTACAGATACGCAGTATTTT.